This TCR beta chain was sequenced for a study of vaccination and CD4 T cells after COVID-19. As for treatment: roughly 11-day PBMC culture with coronavirus spike peptide pools or control peptides (ViraFEST assay). Cultures used some 2 million PBMCs per well, around 11 IU/ml IL-2 and approximately 9 ug/ml peptides. V was pared by 4 bases and J by 6 bases, with 19 bases between. CDR1 and CDR2 (germline): SGHTA, FQGNSA. The CDR3 length is 15 residues. Only a few counts were recorded for this clonotype. Its antigen is not identified. With the Oncomine TCR Beta short-read assay, DNA from cultured CD4+ T cells was sequenced. Using its own MiXCR run on the PCR reads, TCRdb lists one record per CDR3 protein. The sample includes about 20,000 distinct CDR3 sequences, about two fifths of them seen just once.

The V and J genes are TRBV7-2 and TRBJ2-7; D is perhaps TRBD2 (7 bases). This specimen consisted of CD4+ T cells from blood, cultured in vitro, obtained after SARS-CoV-2 vaccination. This sequence originates from a human donor who had recovered from COVID-19. Written as DNA, the CDR3 is TGTGCCAGCAGCTCATCCTCGGCCGGGGGGCGCGAGCAGTACTTC. Protein sequence: CASSSSSAGGREQYF.